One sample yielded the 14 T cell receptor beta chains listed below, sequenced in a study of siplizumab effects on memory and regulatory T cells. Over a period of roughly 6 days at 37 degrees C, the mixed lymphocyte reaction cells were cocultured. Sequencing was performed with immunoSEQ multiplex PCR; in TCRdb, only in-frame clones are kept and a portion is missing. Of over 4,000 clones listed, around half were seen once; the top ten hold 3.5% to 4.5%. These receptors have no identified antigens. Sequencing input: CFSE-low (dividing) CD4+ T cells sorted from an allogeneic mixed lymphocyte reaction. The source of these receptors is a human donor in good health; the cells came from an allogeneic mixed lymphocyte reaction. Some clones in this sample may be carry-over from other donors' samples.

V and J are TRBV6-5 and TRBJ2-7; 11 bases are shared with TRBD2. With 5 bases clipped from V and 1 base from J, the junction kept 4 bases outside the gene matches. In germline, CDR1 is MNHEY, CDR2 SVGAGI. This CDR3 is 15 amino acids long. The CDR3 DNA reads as TGTGCCAGCAGTAGACTAGCGGGAACGTCCTACGAGCAGTACTTC. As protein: CASSRLAGTSYEQYF.

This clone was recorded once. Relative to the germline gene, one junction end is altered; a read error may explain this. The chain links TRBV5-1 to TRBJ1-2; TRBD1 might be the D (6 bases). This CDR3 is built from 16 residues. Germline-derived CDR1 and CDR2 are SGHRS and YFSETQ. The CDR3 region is CASSPSWSQGNYGYTF. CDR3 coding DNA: TGTGCCAGCAGCCCCTCCTGGTCACAGGGTAACTATGGCTACACCTTC.

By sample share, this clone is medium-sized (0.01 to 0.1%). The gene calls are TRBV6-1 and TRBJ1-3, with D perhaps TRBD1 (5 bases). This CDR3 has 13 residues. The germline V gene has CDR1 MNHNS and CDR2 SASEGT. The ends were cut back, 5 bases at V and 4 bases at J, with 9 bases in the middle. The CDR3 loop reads CASSRGTGNTIYF. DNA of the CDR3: TGTGCCAGCAGTAGGGGTACAGGAAACACCATATATTTT.

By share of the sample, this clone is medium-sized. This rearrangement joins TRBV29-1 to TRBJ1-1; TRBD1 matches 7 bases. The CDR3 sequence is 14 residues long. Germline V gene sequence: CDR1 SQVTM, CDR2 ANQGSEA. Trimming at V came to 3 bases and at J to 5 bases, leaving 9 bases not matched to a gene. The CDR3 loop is CSVERQGPETEAFF. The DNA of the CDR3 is TGCAGCGTTGAGAGACAGGGTCCGGAGACTGAAGCTTTCTTT.

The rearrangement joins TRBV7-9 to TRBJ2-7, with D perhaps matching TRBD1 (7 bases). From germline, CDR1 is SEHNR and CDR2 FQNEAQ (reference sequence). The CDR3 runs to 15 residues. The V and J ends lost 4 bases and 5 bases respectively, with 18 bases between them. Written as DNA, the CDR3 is TGTGCCAGCAGCTCAAGCTGGGCAGGGGGGCACGAGCAGTACTTC. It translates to CASSSSWAGGHEQYF.

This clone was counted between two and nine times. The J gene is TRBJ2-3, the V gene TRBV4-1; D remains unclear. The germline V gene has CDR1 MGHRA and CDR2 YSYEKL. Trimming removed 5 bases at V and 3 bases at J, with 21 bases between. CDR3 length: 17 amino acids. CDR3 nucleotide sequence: TGCGCCAGCAGCTTTTTGGGTAGGGATCGTTGGACAGATACGCAGTATTTT. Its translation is CASSFLGRDRWTDTQYF.

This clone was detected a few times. The DNA of the CDR3 is TGTGCCAGCAGCTTTGGTTACGGGGAGCAGTACTTC. Translated: CASSFGYGEQYF. The chain couples TRBV7-2 to TRBJ2-7; D is ambiguous. Germline V gene lookup returns CDR1 SGHTA and CDR2 FQGNSA. V gave up 3 bases and J gave up 7 bases, with 10 bases separating them. This CDR3 region has 12 residues.

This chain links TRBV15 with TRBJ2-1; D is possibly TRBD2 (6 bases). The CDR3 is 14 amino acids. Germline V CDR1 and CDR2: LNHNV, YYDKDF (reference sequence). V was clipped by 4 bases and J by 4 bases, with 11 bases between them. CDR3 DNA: TGTGCCACCAGCATGGCCGGGACTTACAATGAGCAGTTCTTC. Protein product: CATSMAGTYNEQFF. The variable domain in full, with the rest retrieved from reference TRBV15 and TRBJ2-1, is DAMVIQNPRYQVTQFGKPVTLSCSQTLNHNVMYWYQQKSSQAPKLLFHYYDKDFNNEADTPDNFQSRRPNTSFCFLDIRSPGLGDTAMYLCATSMAGTYNEQFFGPGTRLTVL.

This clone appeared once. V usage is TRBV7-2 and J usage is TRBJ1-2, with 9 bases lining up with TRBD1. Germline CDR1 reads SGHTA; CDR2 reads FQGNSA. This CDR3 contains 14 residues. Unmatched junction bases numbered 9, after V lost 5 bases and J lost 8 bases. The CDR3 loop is CASSRTYRGRGYTF. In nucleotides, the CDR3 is TGTGCCAGCAGCAGGACGTACAGGGGGCGCGGCTACACCTTC.

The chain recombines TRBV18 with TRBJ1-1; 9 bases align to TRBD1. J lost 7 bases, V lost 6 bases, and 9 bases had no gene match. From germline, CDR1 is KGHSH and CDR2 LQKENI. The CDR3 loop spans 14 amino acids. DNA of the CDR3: TGTGCCAGCTCGACCAACAGGGGGCAGATTGAAGCTTTCTTT. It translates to CASSTNRGQIEAFF.

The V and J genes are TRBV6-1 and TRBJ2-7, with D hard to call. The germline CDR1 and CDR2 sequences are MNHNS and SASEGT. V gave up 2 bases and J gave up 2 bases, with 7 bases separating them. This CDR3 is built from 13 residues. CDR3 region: CASSELGPYEQYF. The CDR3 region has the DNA TGTGCCAGCAGTGAACTCGGGCCCTACGAGCAGTACTTC.

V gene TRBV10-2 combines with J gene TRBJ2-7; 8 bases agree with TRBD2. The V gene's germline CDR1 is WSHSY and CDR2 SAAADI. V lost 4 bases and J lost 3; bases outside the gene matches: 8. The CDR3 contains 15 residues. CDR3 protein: CASSGQREINYEQYF. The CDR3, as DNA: TGCGCCAGCAGTGGACAGCGGGAGATTAACTACGAGCAGTACTTC.

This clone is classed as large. For the CDR3, the DNA is TGTGCCAGCAGCGTAGTGTCGAGGGCCCTGACCGGGGAGCTGTTTTTT. This gives the protein CASSVVSRALTGELFF. V is TRBV9 and J is TRBJ2-2; D is possibly TRBD2 (5 bases). Germline-derived CDR1 and CDR2 are SGDLS and YYNGEE. V gave up 0 bases and J gave up 5 bases, with 14 bases separating them. The CDR3 runs 16 residues.

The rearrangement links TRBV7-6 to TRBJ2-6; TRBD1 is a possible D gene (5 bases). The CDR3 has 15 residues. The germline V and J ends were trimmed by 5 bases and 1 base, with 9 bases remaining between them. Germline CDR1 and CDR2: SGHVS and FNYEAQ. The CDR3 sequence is CASSITGSGANVLTF. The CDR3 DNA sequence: TGTGCCAGCAGCATAACAGGTTCTGGGGCCAACGTCCTGACTTTC.